The TCR beta chain under discussion was sequenced for a study of T cell changes during pregnancy in multiple sclerosis. The J segment lost 1 base and the V segment lost 3 bases, leaving 4 bases of the junction unmatched. The CDR3 covers 16 residues. Germline-derived CDR1 and CDR2 are SGHRS and YFSETQ. The protocol was immunoSEQ multiplex PCR, while the TCRdb copy is restricted to in-frame clones and leaves out a portion. The sample lists tens of thousands of clones; 70% to 90% were seen once. This sequence was found in a female donor with multiple sclerosis, enrolled in a pregnancy study. The chain employs TRBV5-1 and TRBJ1-3; 10 positions agree with TRBD1. Sequenced material: CD8+ T cells from peripheral blood mononuclear cells, taken in the third trimester of pregnancy. As DNA, the CDR3 is TGCGCCAGCAGCTGGGGGACAGGGGAGTCTGGAAACACCATATATTTT. Protein: CASSWGTGESGNTIYF.